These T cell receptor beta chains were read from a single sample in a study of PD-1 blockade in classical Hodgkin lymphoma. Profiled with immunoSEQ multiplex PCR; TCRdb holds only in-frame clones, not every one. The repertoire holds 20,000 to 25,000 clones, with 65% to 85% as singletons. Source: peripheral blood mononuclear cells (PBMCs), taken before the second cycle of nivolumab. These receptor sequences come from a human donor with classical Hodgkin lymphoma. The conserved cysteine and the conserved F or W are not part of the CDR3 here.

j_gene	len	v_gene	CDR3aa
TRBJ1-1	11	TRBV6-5	ASSYGGSAEAF
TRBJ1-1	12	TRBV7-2	ASSLVFVNTEAF
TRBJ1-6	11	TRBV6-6	ASTGTTDSPLH
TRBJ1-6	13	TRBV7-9	ASSLVSGYNSPLH
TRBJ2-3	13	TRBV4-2	ASSQGAGTSDTQY
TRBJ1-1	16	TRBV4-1	ASSHPRHTGVGSTEAF
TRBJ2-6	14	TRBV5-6	ASSLRRNSGANVLT
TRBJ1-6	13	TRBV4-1	ASSQTGARNSPLH
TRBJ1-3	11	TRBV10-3	AISDRAGNTIY
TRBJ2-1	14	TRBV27	ASSPQRRSSYNEQF